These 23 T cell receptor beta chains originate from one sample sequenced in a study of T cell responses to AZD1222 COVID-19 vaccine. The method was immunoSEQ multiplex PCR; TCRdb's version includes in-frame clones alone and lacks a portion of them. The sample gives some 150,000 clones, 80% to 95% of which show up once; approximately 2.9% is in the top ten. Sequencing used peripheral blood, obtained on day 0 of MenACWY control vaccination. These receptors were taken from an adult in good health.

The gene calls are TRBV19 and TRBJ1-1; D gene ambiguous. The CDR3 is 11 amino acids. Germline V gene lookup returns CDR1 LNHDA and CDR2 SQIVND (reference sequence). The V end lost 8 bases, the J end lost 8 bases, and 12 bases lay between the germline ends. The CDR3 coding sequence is TGTGCCAGTCGTTACAGTAAAGAAGCTTTCTTT. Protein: CASRYSKEAFF.

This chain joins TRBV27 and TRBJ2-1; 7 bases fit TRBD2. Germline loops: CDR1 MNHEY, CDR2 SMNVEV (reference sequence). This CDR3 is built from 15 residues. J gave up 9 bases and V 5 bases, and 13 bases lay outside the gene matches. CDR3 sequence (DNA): TGTGCCAGCAGTCTGACTCGGACTAGGCAGATTGAGCAGTTCTTC. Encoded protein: CASSLTRTRQIEQFF.

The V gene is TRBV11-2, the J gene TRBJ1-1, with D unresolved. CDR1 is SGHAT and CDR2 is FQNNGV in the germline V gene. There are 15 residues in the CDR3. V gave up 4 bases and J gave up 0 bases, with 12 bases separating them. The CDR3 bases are TGTGCCAGCAGCTCTAATCCTAGCATGAACACTGAAGCTTTCTTT. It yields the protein CASSSNPSMNTEAFF.

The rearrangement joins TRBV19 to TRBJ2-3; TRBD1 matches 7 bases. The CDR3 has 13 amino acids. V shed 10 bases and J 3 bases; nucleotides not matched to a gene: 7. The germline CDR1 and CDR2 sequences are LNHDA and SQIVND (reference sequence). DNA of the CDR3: TGTGCCACCAAGACAGGGATAACAGATACGCAGTATTTT. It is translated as CATKTGITDTQYF.

The CDR3 region is CASCGTGNTGELFF. The CDR3 bases are TGTGCCAGTTGCGGGACAGGGAACACCGGGGAGCTGTTTTTT. This chain joins TRBV19 and TRBJ2-2, with TRBD1 matching 8 bases. The CDR3 contains 14 residues. Germline values: CDR1 LNHDA, CDR2 SQIVND (reference sequence). The V and J ends lost 8 bases and 1 base, in that order; junction bases with no gene match: 3.

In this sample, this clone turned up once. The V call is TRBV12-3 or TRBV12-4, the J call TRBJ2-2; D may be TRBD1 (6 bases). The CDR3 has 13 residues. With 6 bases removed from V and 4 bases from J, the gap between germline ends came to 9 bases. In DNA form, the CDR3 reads TGTGCCAGCAGGAGACAGGTCACCGGGGAGCTGTTTTTT. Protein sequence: CASRRQVTGELFF.

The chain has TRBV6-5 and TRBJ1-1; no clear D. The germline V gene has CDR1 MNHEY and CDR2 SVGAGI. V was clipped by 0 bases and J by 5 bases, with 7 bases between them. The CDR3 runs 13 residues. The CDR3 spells CASSYSGRTEAFF. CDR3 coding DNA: TGTGCCAGCAGTTACTCTGGCCGGACTGAAGCTTTCTTT.

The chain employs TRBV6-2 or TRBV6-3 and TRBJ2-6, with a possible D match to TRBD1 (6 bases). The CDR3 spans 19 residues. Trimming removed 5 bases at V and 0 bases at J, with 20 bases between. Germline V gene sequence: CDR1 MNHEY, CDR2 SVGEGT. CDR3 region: CASSTPTGTSLSGANVLTF. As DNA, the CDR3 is TGTGCCAGCAGTACCCCCACAGGGACGAGTCTCTCTGGGGCCAACGTCCTGACTTTC.

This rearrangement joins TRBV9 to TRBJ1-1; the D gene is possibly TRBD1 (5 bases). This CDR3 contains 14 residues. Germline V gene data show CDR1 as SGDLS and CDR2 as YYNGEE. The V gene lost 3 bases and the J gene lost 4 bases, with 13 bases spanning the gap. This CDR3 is CASSADTTGTEAFF. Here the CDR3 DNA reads TGTGCCAGCAGCGCGGACACGACGGGCACTGAAGCTTTCTTT.

The CDR3 reads CASSHRGGGSNQPQHF. The CDR3 DNA follows: TGTGCCAGCAGCCACAGGGGCGGAGGCAGCAATCAGCCCCAGCATTTT. The V gene is TRBV3-1 (or the pseudogene TRBV3-2), the J gene TRBJ1-5; maybe TRBD1 (6 bases). From germline, CDR1 is LGHDT and CDR2 YNNKEL (reference sequence). The CDR3 spans 16 residues. The V and J ends lost 3 bases and 1 base respectively, with 13 bases between them.

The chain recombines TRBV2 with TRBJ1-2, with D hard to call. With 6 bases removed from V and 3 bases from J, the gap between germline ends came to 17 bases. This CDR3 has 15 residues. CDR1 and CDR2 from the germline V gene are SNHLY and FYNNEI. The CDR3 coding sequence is TGTGCCAGCAGCTCCCAGCGAGGGTGGGACTATGGCTACACCTTC. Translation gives CASSSQRGWDYGYTF.

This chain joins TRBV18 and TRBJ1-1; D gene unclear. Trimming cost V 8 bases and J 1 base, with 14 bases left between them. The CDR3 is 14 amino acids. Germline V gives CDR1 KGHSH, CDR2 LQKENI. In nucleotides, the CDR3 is TGTGCCAGCACAGCTGGCCGGGGGAACACTGAAGCTTTCTTT. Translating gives CASTAGRGNTEAFF. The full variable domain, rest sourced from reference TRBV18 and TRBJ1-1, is NAGVMQNPRHLVRRRGQEARLRCSPMKGHSHVYWYRQLPEEGLKFMVYLQKENIIDESGMPKERFSAEFPKEGPSILRIQQVVRGDSAAYFCASTAGRGNTEAFFGQGTRLTVV.

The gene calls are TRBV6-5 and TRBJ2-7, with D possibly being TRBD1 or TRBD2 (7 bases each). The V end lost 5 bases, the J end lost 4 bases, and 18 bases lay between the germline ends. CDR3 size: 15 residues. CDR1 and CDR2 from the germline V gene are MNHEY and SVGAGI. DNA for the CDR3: TGTGCCAGCAGTCGAAGCAGGGGGGGTCTATACGAGCAGTACTTC. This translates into CASSRSRGGLYEQYF.

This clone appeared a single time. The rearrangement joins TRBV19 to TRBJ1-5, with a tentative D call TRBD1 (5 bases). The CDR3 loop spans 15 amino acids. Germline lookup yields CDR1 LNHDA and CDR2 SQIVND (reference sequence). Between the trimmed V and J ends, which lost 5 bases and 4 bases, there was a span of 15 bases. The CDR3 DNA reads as TGTGCCAGTAGTCCGACCGGGACGGTAAATCAGCCCCAGCATTTT. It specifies CASSPTGTVNQPQHF.

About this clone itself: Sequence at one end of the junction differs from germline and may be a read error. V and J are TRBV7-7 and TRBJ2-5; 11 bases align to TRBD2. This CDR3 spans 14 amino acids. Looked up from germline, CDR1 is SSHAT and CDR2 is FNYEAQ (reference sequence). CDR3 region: CASSSTSGEETQYF. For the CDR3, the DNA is TGTGCTAGCAGCTCGACTAGCGGGGAAGAGACCCAGTACTTC.

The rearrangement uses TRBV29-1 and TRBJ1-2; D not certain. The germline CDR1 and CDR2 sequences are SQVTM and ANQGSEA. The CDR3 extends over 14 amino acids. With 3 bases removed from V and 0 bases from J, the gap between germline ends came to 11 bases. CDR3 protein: CSVEERATNYGYTF. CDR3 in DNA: TGCAGCGTTGAGGAGAGAGCCACTAACTATGGCTACACCTTC. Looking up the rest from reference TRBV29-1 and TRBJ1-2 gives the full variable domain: SAVISQKPSRDICQRGTSLTIQCQVDSQVTMMFWYRQQPGQSLTLIATANQGSEATYESGFVIDKFPISRPNLTFSTLTVSNMSPEDSSIYLCSVEERATNYGYTFGSGTRLTVV.

The CDR3 nucleotides read TGTGCCAGCAGTTTCCGGGGGAGGAAATACGAGCAGTACTTC. Protein product: CASSFRGRKYEQYF. The gene calls are TRBV28 and TRBJ2-7; perhaps TRBD2 as D (6 bases). Trimming left V 3 bases short and J 4 bases short, with 13 bases between. Germline CDR1 is MDHEN and CDR2 is SYDVKM. This CDR3 is 14 amino acids long.

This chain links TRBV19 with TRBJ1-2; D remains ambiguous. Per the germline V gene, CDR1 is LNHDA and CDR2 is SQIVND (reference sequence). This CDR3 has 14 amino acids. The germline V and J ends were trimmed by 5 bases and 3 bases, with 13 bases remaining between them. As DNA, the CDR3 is TGTGCCAGTAGTGCCCAGGCCCAATACTATGGCTACACCTTC. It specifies CASSAQAQYYGYTF.

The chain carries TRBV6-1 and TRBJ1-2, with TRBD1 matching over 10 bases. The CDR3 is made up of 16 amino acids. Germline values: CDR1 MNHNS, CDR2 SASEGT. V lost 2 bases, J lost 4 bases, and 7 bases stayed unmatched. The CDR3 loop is CASSESSGTGAYGYTF. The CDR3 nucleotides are TGTGCCAGCAGTGAAAGTTCGGGGACAGGGGCCTATGGCTACACCTTC.

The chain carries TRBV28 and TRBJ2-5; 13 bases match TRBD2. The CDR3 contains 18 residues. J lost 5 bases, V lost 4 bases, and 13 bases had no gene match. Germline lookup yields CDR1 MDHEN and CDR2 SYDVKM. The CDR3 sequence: CASSSQTSGGLRRETQYF. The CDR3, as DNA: TGTGCCAGCAGTTCCCAGACTAGCGGGGGGCTACGGAGGGAGACCCAGTACTTC.

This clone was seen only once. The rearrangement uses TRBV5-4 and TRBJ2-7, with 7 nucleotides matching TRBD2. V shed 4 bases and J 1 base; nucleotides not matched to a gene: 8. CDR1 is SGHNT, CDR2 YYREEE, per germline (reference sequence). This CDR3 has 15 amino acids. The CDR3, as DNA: TGTGCCAGCAGCCAGGGAGGGGAAGGTTCCTACGAGCAGTACTTC. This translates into CASSQGGEGSYEQYF.

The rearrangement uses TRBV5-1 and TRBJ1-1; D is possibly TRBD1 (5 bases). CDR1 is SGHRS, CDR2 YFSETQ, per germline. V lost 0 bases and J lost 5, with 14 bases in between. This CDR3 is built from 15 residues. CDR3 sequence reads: CASSLAFRGETEAFF. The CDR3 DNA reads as TGCGCCAGCAGCTTGGCCTTTAGGGGAGAAACTGAAGCTTTCTTT. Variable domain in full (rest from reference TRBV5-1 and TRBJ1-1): KAGVTQTPRYLIKTRGQQVTLSCSPISGHRSVSWYQQTPGQGLQFLFEYFSETQRNKGNFPGRFSGRQFSNSRSEMNVSTLELGDSALYLCASSLAFRGETEAFFGQGTRLTVV.

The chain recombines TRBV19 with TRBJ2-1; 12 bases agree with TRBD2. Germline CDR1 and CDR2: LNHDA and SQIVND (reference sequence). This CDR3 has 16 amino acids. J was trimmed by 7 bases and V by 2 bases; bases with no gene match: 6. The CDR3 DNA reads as TGTGCCAGTAGTATACGACTAGCGGGAGCAAAGAATGAGCAGTTCTTC. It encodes CASSIRLAGAKNEQFF.